This T cell receptor beta chain was sequenced for a study of OX40 agonist ivuxolimab in advanced cancers. On the study more broadly: Ivuxolimab is a fully human IgG2 antibody that activates OX40 (CD134). Patients with prior anti-PD-1, anti-PD-L1 or anti-CTLA-4 therapy were eligible; 40% had some. Study outcomes and limitations: Relative to CD4+ cells, CD8+ T cells on average had more expanded clones.

Clones were read by immunoSEQ multiplex PCR, and TCRdb kept only the in-frame ones, dropping some. The data show about 5,100 clones, roughly three fifths seen once. Germline CDR1 and CDR2: SGDLS and YYNGEE. The ends were cut back, 2 bases at V and 4 bases at J, with 15 bases in the middle. The CDR3 totals 15 residues. Patients with autoimmune history or systemic immunosuppression were excluded. Regarding this clone: Its antigen is unknown.

The clonotype originates from an adult with an advanced solid tumor such as melanoma, head and neck, liver or kidney cancer. The source material was CD4+ or CD8+ T cells sorted from blood, sampled in a trial of the OX40 agonist ivuxolimab. The rearrangement uses TRBV9 and TRBJ2-5; the D gene is possibly TRBD2 (7 bases). The CDR3 reads CASSVKSGGRETQYF. For the CDR3, the DNA is TGTGCCAGCAGCGTTAAGTCGGGGGGCCGAGAGACCCAGTACTTC.